This T cell receptor beta chain was captured in a study of PD-1 blockade in classical Hodgkin lymphoma. Documented time point: cycle 4 day 1 (C4D1), after 6 weeks of nivolumab. Every patient was affected by relapse after autologous stem cell transplantation, while exposure to brentuximab vedotin was not uniform. By magnetic negative selection, CD4+ T cells were purified from thawed PBMCs. The assay was immunoSEQ multiplex PCR, and TCRdb's table has in-frame clones only and misses some. The table has 30,000 to 35,000 clones, around four fifths seen once; the top ten hold approximately 0.88%. The V end was cut by 0 bases, the J end by 0 bases, with 2 bases between. The germline gives CDR1 GTSNPN, CDR2 SVGIG (reference sequence). The CDR3 is 12 amino acids.

The material was CD4+ T cells from blood, obtained before the fourth cycle of nivolumab. This receptor was obtained from a human donor with classical Hodgkin lymphoma. The chain has TRBV30 and TRBJ1-2; D gene uncertain. CDR3 DNA: TGTGCCTGGAGTGTGGCTAACTATGGCTACACCTTC. It specifies CAWSVANYGYTF.